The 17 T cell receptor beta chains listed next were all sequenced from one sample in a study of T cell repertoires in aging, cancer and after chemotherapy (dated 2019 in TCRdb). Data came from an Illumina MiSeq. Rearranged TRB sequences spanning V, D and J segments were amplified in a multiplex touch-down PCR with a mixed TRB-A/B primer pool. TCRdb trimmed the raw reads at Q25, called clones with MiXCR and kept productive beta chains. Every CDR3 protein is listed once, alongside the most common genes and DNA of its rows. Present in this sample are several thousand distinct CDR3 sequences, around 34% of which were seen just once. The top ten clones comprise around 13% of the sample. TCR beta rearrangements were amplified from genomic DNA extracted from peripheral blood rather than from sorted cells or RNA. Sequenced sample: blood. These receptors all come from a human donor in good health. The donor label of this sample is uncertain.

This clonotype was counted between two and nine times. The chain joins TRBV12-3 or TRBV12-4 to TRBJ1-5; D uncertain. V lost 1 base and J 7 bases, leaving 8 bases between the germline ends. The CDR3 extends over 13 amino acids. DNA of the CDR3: TGTGCCAGCAGTTTAGGGACGGGGCAGCCCCAGCATTTT. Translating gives CASSLGTGQPQHF.

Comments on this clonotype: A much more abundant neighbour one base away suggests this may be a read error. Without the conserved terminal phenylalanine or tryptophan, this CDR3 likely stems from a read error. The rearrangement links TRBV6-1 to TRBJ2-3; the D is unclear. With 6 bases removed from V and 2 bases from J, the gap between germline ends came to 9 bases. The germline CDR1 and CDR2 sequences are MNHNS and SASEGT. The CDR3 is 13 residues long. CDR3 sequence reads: CASSFPDTDTQYL. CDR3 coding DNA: TGTGCCAGCAGCTTCCCCGACACAGATACGCAGTATCTT.

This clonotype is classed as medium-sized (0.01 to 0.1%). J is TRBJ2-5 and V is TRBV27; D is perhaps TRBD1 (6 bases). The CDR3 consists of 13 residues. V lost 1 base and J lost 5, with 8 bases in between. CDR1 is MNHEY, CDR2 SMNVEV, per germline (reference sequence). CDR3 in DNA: TGTGCCAGCAGTTTATTTCAGGGGGAGACCCAGTACTTC. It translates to CASSLFQGETQYF.

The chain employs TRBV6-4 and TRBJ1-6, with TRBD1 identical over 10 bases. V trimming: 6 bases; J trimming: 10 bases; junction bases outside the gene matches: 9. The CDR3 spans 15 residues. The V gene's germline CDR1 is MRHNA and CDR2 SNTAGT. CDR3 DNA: TGTGCCAGCAGGGACGGACAGGGGGGATTCTCACCCCTCCACTTT. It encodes CASRDGQGGFSPLHF.

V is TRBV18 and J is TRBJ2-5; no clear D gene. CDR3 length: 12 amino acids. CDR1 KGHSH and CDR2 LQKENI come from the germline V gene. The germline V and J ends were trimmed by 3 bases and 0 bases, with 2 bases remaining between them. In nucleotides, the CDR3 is TGTGCCAGCTCACCCAACCAAGAGACCCAGTACTTC. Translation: CASSPNQETQYF.

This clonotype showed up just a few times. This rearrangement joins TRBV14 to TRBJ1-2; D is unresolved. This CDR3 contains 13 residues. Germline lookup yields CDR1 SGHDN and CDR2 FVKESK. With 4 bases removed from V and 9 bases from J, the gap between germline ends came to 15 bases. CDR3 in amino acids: CASSPNLELSYTF. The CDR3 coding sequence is TGTGCCAGCAGCCCGAACCTTGAGCTTAGCTACACCTTC.

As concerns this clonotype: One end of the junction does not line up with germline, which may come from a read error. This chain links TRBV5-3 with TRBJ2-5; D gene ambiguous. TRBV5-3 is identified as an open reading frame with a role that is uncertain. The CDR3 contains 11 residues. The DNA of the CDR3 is TGCGCCAGCAGCCTGCGGGAGACCCAGTACTTC. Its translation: CASSLRETQYF.

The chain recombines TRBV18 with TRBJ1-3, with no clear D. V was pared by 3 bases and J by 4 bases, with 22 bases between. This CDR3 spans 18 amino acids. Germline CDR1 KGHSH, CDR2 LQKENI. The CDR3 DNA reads TGTGCCAGCTCACCGCGTCCTCTCCAGGAGGTGAGAGGAAACACCATATATTTT. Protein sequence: CASSPRPLQEVRGNTIYF.

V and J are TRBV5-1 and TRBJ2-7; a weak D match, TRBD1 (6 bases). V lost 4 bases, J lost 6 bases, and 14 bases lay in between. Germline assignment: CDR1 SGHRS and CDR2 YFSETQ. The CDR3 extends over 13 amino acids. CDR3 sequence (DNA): TGCGCCAGCAGCCCTACGACAGGCGTCGAGCAGTACTTC. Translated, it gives CASSPTTGVEQYF.

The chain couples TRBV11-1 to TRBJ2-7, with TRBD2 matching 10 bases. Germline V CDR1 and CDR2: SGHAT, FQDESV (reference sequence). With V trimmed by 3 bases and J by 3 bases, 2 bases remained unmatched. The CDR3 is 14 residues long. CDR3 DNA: TGTGCCAGCAGCTTGCTAGCGGGGGTCTACGAGCAGTACTTC. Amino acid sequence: CASSLLAGVYEQYF.

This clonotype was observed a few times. The CDR3 bases are TGTGCCAGCAGTTTTATCCCAGGGAACTATGGCTACACCTTC. It is translated as CASSFIPGNYGYTF. This chain joins TRBV12-3 or TRBV12-4 and TRBJ1-2; possible D gene TRBD1, 5 bases. Trimming took off 3 bases at V and 2 bases at J, with 10 bases between the two ends. The CDR3 consists of 14 residues.

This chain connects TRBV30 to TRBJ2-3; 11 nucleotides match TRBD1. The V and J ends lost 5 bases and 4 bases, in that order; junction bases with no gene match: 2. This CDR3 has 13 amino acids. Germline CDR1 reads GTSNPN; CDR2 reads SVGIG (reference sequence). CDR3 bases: TGTGCCTGGGGGACAGGGGGAGCAGATACGCAGTATTTT. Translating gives CAWGTGGADTQYF. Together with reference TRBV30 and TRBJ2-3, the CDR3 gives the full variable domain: SQTIHQWPATLVQPVGSPLSLECTVEGTSNPNLYWYRQAAGRGLQLLFYSVGIGQISSEVPQNLSASRPQDRQFILSSKKLLLSDSGFYLCAWGTGGADTQYFGPGTRLTVL.

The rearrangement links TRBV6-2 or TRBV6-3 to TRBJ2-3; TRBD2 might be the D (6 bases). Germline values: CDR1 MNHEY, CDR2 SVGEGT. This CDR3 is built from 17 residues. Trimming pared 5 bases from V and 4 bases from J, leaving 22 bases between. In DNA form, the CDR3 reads TGTGCCAGCAGTACACCGACTAGTCCGGCAAGGTCAGATACGCAGTATTTT. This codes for CASSTPTSPARSDTQYF.

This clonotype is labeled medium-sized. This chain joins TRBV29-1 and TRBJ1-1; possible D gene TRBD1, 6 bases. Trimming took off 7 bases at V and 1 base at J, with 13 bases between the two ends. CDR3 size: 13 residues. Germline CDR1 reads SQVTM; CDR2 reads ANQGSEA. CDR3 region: CSAQTGANTEAFF. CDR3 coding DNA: TGCAGCGCGCAGACAGGCGCGAACACTGAAGCTTTCTTT.

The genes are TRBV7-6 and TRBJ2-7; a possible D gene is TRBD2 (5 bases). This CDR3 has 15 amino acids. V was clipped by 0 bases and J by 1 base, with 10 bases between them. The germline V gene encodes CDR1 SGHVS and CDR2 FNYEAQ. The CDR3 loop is CASSLAVGDSYEQYF. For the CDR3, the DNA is TGTGCCAGCAGCTTAGCGGTGGGAGATTCCTACGAGCAGTACTTC.

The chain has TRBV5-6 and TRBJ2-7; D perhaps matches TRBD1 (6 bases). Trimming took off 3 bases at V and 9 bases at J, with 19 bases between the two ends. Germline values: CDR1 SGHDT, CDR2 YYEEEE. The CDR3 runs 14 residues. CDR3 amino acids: CASSSGTSGLGQYF. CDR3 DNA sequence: TGTGCCAGCAGCTCAGGGACAAGCGGTCTCGGGCAGTACTTC.

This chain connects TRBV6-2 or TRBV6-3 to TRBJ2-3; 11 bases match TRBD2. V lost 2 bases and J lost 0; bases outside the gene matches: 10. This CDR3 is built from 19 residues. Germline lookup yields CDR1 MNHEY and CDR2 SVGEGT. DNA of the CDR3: TGTGCCAGCAGTTACCAATTATTTAGCGGGGGGGCTAGCACAGATACGCAGTATTTT. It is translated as CASSYQLFSGGASTDTQYF.